This is a list of T cell receptor beta chains from one sample in a study of shared clonotypes between healthy human individuals. Here immunoSEQ multiplex PCR was the method, and the copy in TCRdb shows in-frame clones only, minus some. There are about 320,000 clones in the sample; 87% occur only once, and 16% lies in the top ten. The sequencing sample was made of memory CD8+ T cells sorted from blood. Source of these receptors: a man aged 18-30 years in good health. The CDR3 runs from the conserved cysteine through the conserved F or W. The D gene is left open where the match is weak. Expanded clones get a size class; other rows say once, few or many, or leave the size out.

CASIQRASYEQYF	TGTGCCAGCATTCAGAGGGCCTCCTACGAGCAGTACTTC	once	.	TRBJ2-7	TRBV2
CASSMGMNTEAFF	TGTGCCAGTAGTATGGGCATGAACACTGAAGCTTTCTTT	.	.	TRBJ1-1	TRBV19
CASSPMLAGLNTEAFF	TGTGCCAGCAGCCCTATGTTGGCAGGGCTGAACACTGAAGCTTTCTTT	few	.	TRBJ1-1	TRBV5-4
CASGLVQGGGELFF	TGTGCTAGTGGTTTGGTACAAGGCGGCGGGGAGCTGTTTTTT	once	.	TRBJ2-2	TRBV12-5
CASSQGIYEQYF	TGTGCCAGCAGCCAGGGGATCTACGAGCAGTACTTC	.	.	TRBJ2-7	TRBV2
CASSESPGETEAFF	TGCGCCAGCAGTGAGTCCCCAGGGGAAACTGAAGCTTTCTTT	.	.	TRBJ1-1	TRBV10-2
CASSSEGLVTQETQYF	TGTGCCAGCAGCTCGGAGGGACTAGTCACCCAAGAGACCCAGTACTTC	.	TRBD2	TRBJ2-5	TRBV7-9
CASSYGLNEQYF	TGTGCCAGCAGTTACGGCCTGAACGAGCAGTACTTC	.	.	TRBJ2-7	TRBV6-6
CASSSTGGTEAFF	TGCGCCAGCAGCTCAACAGGGGGCACTGAAGCTTTCTTT	.	TRBD1	TRBJ1-1	TRBV5-1
CASSLETSYNEQFF	TGTGCCAGCAGCTTAGAAACCAGCTACAATGAGCAGTTCTTC	.	.	TRBJ2-1	TRBV7-9
CASSVDLAGETDTQYF	TGTGCCAGCAGCGTGGATCTAGCGGGGGAAACAGATACGCAGTATTTT	once	TRBD2	TRBJ2-3	TRBV7-9
CASSHRLLQGTSYEQYF	TGCGCCAGCAGCCACCGATTATTACAGGGAACGTCCTACGAGCAGTACTTC	once	.	TRBJ2-7	TRBV4-1
CASTLKGGPYEQYF	TGTGCCAGTACCCTAAAGGGGGGACCCTACGAGCAGTACTTC	.	.	TRBJ2-7	TRBV19
CASSLEGAADSYEQYF	TGTGCCAGCAGCTTAGAAGGGGCCGCGGACTCCTACGAGCAGTACTTC	.	.	TRBJ2-7	TRBV7-9
CASKMLPGNYGQETQYF	TGTGCCAGCAAGATGCTACCAGGGAACTACGGCCAAGAGACCCAGTACTTC	.	.	TRBJ2-5	TRBV5-4
CASSLRRLEFDRALHF	TGTGCCAGCAGTTTAAGGCGTCTTGAGTTTGATAGGGCCCTCCACTTT	.	.	TRBJ1-6	TRBV27
CASSMDMASTDTQYF	TGTGCCAGTAGTATGGACATGGCTAGCACAGATACGCAGTATTTT	.	.	TRBJ2-3	TRBV19
CASSFGQVEQYF	TGTGCCAGCAGCTTTGGTCAGGTCGAGCAGTACTTC	.	.	TRBJ2-7	TRBV11-1
CATSRDLQGSNGYTF	TGTGCCACCAGCAGAGATCTACAGGGGTCGAACGGCTACACCTTC	.	TRBD1	TRBJ1-2	TRBV15
CASGGGTGSADTQYF	TGTGCCAGCGGCGGCGGGACAGGGTCAGCAGATACGCAGTATTTT	.	TRBD1	TRBJ2-3	TRBV9
CASSLATGGGRGPLHF	TGTGCCAGCAGCTTAGCGACGGGCGGTGGCAGGGGACCCCTCCACTTT	.	.	TRBJ1-6	TRBV7-6
CAWSVPSYEQYF	TGTGCCTGGAGTGTACCCTCTTACGAGCAGTACTTC	.	.	TRBJ2-7	TRBV30
CASSFLAGVTDTQYF	TGTGCCAGCAGTTTTCTAGCGGGGGTCACAGATACGCAGTATTTT	.	TRBD2	TRBJ2-3	TRBV28
CACRPDLAGGYEQFF	TGTGCCTGCCGCCCCGACCTAGCGGGAGGCTATGAGCAGTTCTTC	.	TRBD2	TRBJ2-1	TRBV30
CASSPRTDTQYF	TGTGCCAGCTCACCACGCACAGATACGCAGTATTTT	.	.	TRBJ2-3	TRBV18
CAISEPTGTSGPGADTQYF	TGTGCCATCAGTGAGCCAACCGGGACTAGCGGACCTGGGGCAGATACGCAGTATTTT	.	TRBD2	TRBJ2-3	TRBV10-3
CASSQAIPAGGPSNEQFF	TGCGCCAGCAGCCAAGCAATCCCAGCGGGAGGGCCGAGCAATGAGCAGTTCTTC	.	TRBD2	TRBJ2-1	TRBV4-1